This T cell receptor (beta chain) comes out of a study of T cells of healthy individuals. Via MiXCR, TCRdb re-called the 5' RACE reads, giving one row per CDR3 protein. Of around 100,000 distinct CDR3 sequences listed, 17% are singletons. This clonotype occurred once. In germline, CDR1 is MNHEY, CDR2 SMNVEV (reference sequence). V was pared by 8 bases and J by 0 bases, with 11 bases between. The CDR3 has 14 amino acids. V usage is TRBV27 and J usage is TRBJ2-1; D is ambiguous. This receptor was taken from a human donor in good health. CDR3 protein: CASLWAASYNEQFF. The CDR3 nucleotides are TGTGCCAGCCTTTGGGCGGCCTCCTACAATGAGCAGTTCTTC.